Sequencing of this TCR beta chain was carried out in a study of blood T cell repertoires in COVID-19. Study-level background: Specimens from acute and convalescent COVID-19 originated in the United States, Italy and Spain. Sources were T cells, B-cell-depleted T cells, or PBMCs; the material itself was cDNA or gDNA.

In the original analysis: It was from reference gene primer amplification that nucleated cell counts were estimated. Sequenced by immunoSEQ multiplex PCR; TCRdb stores in-frame clones only, minus some. The DNA gave D and trimming, while V, J and clone size come from that table. Of about 120,000 clones in the sample, approximately 85% are singletons; the top ten hold 7.9%. Looked up from germline, CDR1 is MDHEN and CDR2 is SYDVKM. With 4 bases removed from V and 3 bases from J, the gap between germline ends came to 10 bases. The CDR3 contains 14 residues. The chain couples TRBV28 to TRBJ2-1, with D perhaps TRBD2 (6 bases). The source material was peripheral blood. The receptor comes from a man in his 70s with acute or convalescent COVID-19. The CDR3 sequence is CASSSPTSYNEQFF. As DNA, the CDR3 is TGTGCCAGCAGTTCCCCGACTAGCTACAATGAGCAGTTCTTC.